What follows describes a single T cell receptor beta chain. This record comes from a study of blood T cell repertoires in COVID-19. About the research overall: Samples representing acute and convalescent COVID-19 were sourced from the United States, Italy and Spain. PBMCs, B-cell-depleted T cells, or T cells provided the cDNA or gDNA that made up the material.

Authors' methods: Estimated nucleated cell counts came from reference gene primer amplification. Produced via immunoSEQ multiplex PCR; TCRdb's table is partial and in-frame only. For V, J and clone size, that table is used; D and trimming come from the DNA. The data contain more than 50,000 clones, more than 60% of them singletons. Germline lookup yields CDR1 SNHLY and CDR2 FYNNEI. V lost 6 bases, J lost 8 bases, and 12 bases stayed unmatched. This CDR3 spans 15 amino acids. Sequencing was done on a sample of peripheral blood. This receptor was taken from a woman aged 70 to 79 with acute or convalescent COVID-19. The gene calls are TRBV2 and TRBJ1-2; TRBD1 matches at 10 bases. The CDR3 coding sequence is TGTGCCAGCAGGACAAACGACAGGGGGCGTGGAGGCTACACCTTC. Translating it yields CASRTNDRGRGGYTF.